The clone carrying this T cell receptor beta chain has a handful of counts. Its specificity is not known. Primed by a sample-barcoded 5' primer and a J-beta primer mix, a second PCR proceeded for roughly 6 to 12 cycles. CDR3-containing paired-end reads numbering at least 2.5 million came from each sample. TCRdb re-called the 5' RACE reads with MiXCR, one entry per CDR3 protein. The sample lists roughly 1.5 million distinct CDR3 sequences, 35% to 45% occurring once. The data stem from a study of blood T cells in healthy people across ages. General study points: Roughly linearly, TCR beta diversity per million T cells fell as age increased. There was no known CMV status for donors, so expanded clonotype changes were possibly confounded.

This CDR3 contains 12 residues. V was cut by 0 bases and J by 6 bases, with 6 bases left in between. The germline CDR1 and CDR2 sequences are MNHEY and SVGAGI. Those donating, healthy Caucasian individuals from Russia, were aged roughly 6 to 95. The chain carries TRBV6-5 and TRBJ2-7, with unresolved D. The TCR comes from a woman aged 18-29 years in good health. The specimen was blood. The CDR3 bases are TGTGCCAGCAGTTACTCGTGGGGCGAGCAGTACTTC. Amino acids: CASSYSWGEQYF.